Below are 26 T cell receptor beta chains sequenced from a single sample in a study of ipilimumab plus nivolumab after autologous stem cell transplantation. Assay used: immunoSEQ multiplex PCR; TCRdb lists only in-frame clones, some missing. The table lists more than 9,500 clones, 69% of them singletons. This specimen consisted of PBMCs, obtained in a trial of ipilimumab plus nivolumab as post-transplant consolidation. The receptors derive from a male donor with diffuse large B-cell lymphoma.

The CDR3 loop is CASSSPVDYEQYF. DNA of the CDR3: TGTGCCAGCAGCTCTCCTGTAGACTACGAGCAGTACTTC. The genes are TRBV7-6 and TRBJ2-7; D gene uncertain. The CDR3 loop spans 13 amino acids. V lost 4 bases and J 3 bases, leaving 10 bases between the germline ends. Germline V gene lookup returns CDR1 SGHVS and CDR2 FNYEAQ.

The CDR3 protein is CASRGIQPGQGIEKLFF. The CDR3 DNA reads TGCGCCAGCAGGGGGATACAACCGGGACAGGGGATTGAAAAACTGTTTTTT. The chain employs TRBV5-1 and TRBJ1-4; 10 nucleotides align to TRBD1. The CDR3 runs 17 residues. Germline CDR1 SGHRS, CDR2 YFSETQ. V was pared by 5 bases and J by 7 bases, with 14 bases of the junction left unmatched.

The chain has TRBV7-9 and TRBJ2-5; 8 bases are a match to TRBD2. CDR1 SEHNR and CDR2 FQNEAQ come from the germline V gene (reference sequence). Trimming removed 5 bases from V and 5 bases from J; junction bases left unmatched: 13. The CDR3 has 16 residues. In nucleotides, the CDR3 is TGTGCCAGCAGCACCTTATTTGCGGGAGGTCGGGAGACCCAGTACTTC. Translation gives CASSTLFAGGRETQYF. Full variable domain (missing parts from reference TRBV7-9 and TRBJ2-5): DTGVSQNPRHKITKRGQNVTFRCDPISEHNRLYWYRQTLGQGPEFLTYFQNEAQLEKSRLLSDRFSAERPKGSFSTLEIQRTEQGDSAMYLCASSTLFAGGRETQYFGPGTRLLVL.

This clone has more than one count but fewer than ten. This rearrangement joins TRBV2 to TRBJ1-5; D is ambiguous. Trimming stripped 0 bases from V and 6 bases from J, with 12 bases between. The CDR3 has 15 amino acids. Looked up from germline, CDR1 is SNHLY and CDR2 is FYNNEI. CDR3 DNA: TGTGCCAGCAGTGAAGCGCACGGCGGGCGTCAGCCCCAGCATTTT. Amino acid sequence: CASSEAHGGRQPQHF.

The rearrangement links TRBV7-9 to TRBJ1-2; D gene unclear. The CDR3 is made up of 13 amino acids. The V and J ends lost 4 bases and 6 bases respectively, with 12 bases between them. The germline V gene encodes CDR1 SEHNR and CDR2 FQNEAQ (reference sequence). This chain's CDR3 is CASSSAAGNGYTF. Here the CDR3 DNA reads TGTGCCAGCAGCTCAGCGGCCGGGAATGGCTACACCTTC.

This clone was recorded once. The chain links TRBV7-5 to TRBJ2-3; the table's D call, TRBD1, was not checked against the DNA. TRBV7-5 is a pseudogene locus. The CDR3 contains 17 residues. This CDR3 reads CVRSFKYRDEGADTQYF. CDR3 sequence (DNA): TGTGTCAGAAGCTTCAAATATCGGGACGAGGGGGCAGATACGCAGTATTTT.

This clone was seen a few times. In DNA form, the CDR3 reads TGTGCCAGCACCCTTACTTCAGACAATGAGCAGTTCTTC. Translated: CASTLTSDNEQFF. The chain couples TRBV2 to TRBJ2-1; unclear D gene. The germline V gene encodes CDR1 SNHLY and CDR2 FYNNEI. CDR3 length: 13 amino acids. Trimming left V 7 bases short and J 5 bases short, with 12 bases between.

This clone was seen a few times. J is TRBJ2-1 and V is TRBV1; the table gives TRBD2 as D, unverified against the DNA. TRBV1 is marked as a pseudogene. CDR3 size: 18 residues. CDR3 region: CTSSQEWSSGSSYNEQFF. CDR3 nucleotide sequence: TGCACCAGCAGCCAAGAGTGGTCTAGCGGCAGCTCCTACAATGAGCAGTTCTTC.

The chain joins TRBV5-1 to TRBJ2-3; 10 nucleotides match TRBD2. This CDR3 has 18 residues. CDR1 is SGHRS, CDR2 YFSETQ, per germline. The junction had 10 bases not matched to a gene; V was cut back by 1 base and J by 2 bases. The CDR3, as DNA: TGCGCCAGCAGCTTGACCATGGAACTAGCGGGAACCACAGATACGCAGTATTTT. Protein sequence: CASSLTMELAGTTDTQYF.

This sequence joins TRBV7-9 and TRBJ1-1; no firm D call. V shed 1 base and J shed 11 bases, with 14 bases lying between them. The length of the CDR3 is 13 residues. Germline V gene data show CDR1 as SEHNR and CDR2 as FQNEAQ (reference sequence). CDR3 in DNA: TGTGCCAGCAGCTTAGGGGCTTCGGGGTTGGCTTTCTTT. This sequence encodes CASSLGASGLAFF. The whole variable domain, filled in from reference TRBV7-9 and TRBJ1-1, reads DTGVSQNPRHKITKRGQNVTFRCDPISEHNRLYWYRQTLGQGPEFLTYFQNEAQLEKSRLLSDRFSAERPKGSFSTLEIQRTEQGDSAMYLCASSLGASGLAFFGQGTRLTVV.

This chain joins TRBV27 and TRBJ2-1, with TRBD2 as a possible D gene (5 bases). The germline V and J ends were trimmed by 3 bases and 6 bases, with 12 bases remaining between them. Germline V gives CDR1 MNHEY, CDR2 SMNVEV (reference sequence). The CDR3 has 14 amino acids. The CDR3 reads CASSFTSGGNEQFF. For the CDR3, the DNA is TGTGCCAGCAGTTTCACGTCCGGAGGCAATGAGCAGTTCTTC.

The chain carries TRBV14 and TRBJ2-6; 13 bases match TRBD2. V gave up 3 bases and J gave up 2 bases; unmatched junction bases: 7. Germline V gene sequence: CDR1 SGHDN, CDR2 FVKESK. The length of the CDR3 is 19 residues. Here the CDR3 reads CASSHDPGLAGPGANVLTF. CDR3 nucleotides: TGTGCCAGCAGCCATGATCCGGGACTAGCGGGACCTGGGGCCAACGTCCTGACTTTC. The full variable domain, its missing parts supplied by reference TRBV14 and TRBJ2-6, is EAGVTQFPSHSVIEKGQTVTLRCDPISGHDNLYWYRRVMGKEIKFLLHFVKESKQDESGMPNNRFLAERTGGTYSTLKVQPAELEDSGVYFCASSHDPGLAGPGANVLTFGAGSRLTVL.

V usage is TRBV30 and J usage is TRBJ2-3; 10 bases fit TRBD2. Per germline, CDR1 GTSNPN and CDR2 SVGIG (reference sequence). The CDR3 contains 16 residues. Trimming at V came to 4 bases and at J to 0 bases, leaving 7 bases not matched to a gene. The CDR3 region has the DNA TGTGCCTGGACGGCTAGCGGGGGTCTAAGCACAGATACGCAGTATTTT. Residues: CAWTASGGLSTDTQYF.

The rearrangement links TRBV5-1 to TRBJ1-4; D remains unclear. Germline assignment: CDR1 SGHRS and CDR2 YFSETQ. V was pared by 6 bases and J by 0 bases, with 6 bases between. This CDR3 spans 13 amino acids. CDR3 DNA: TGCGCCAGCATGGGAGCAACTAATGAAAAACTGTTTTTT. Amino acid sequence: CASMGATNEKLFF.

This clone was recorded a few times. The V call is TRBV6-1, the J call TRBJ2-7; 10 bases map to TRBD2. Unmatched junction bases numbered 12, after V lost 2 bases and J lost 5 bases. This CDR3 has 17 residues. The germline CDR1 and CDR2 sequences are MNHNS and SASEGT. DNA of the CDR3: TGTGCCAGCAGTGAACTCCCACCCAGCGGGGGGGCCCACGAGCAGTACTTC. This gives the protein CASSELPPSGGAHEQYF.

The rearrangement links TRBV7-9 to TRBJ2-3; tentative D call: TRBD1 (6 bases). This CDR3 has 17 amino acids. Between the trimmed V and J ends, which lost 5 bases and 0 bases, there was a span of 18 bases. Germline V gene lookup returns CDR1 SEHNR and CDR2 FQNEAQ (reference sequence). The CDR3 is CASSQTQGNPSTDTQYF. The DNA of the CDR3 is TGTGCCAGCAGCCAAACACAGGGTAACCCTAGCACAGATACGCAGTATTTT.

The chain links TRBV7-2 to TRBJ2-4; D uncertain. Per germline, CDR1 SGHTA and CDR2 FQGNSA. V shed 4 bases and J shed 0 bases, with 10 bases lying between them. This CDR3 contains 15 residues. The DNA of the CDR3 is TGTGCCAGCAGCTCGACGGTGATAGCCAAAAACATTCAGTACTTC. Translating it yields CASSSTVIAKNIQYF.

The chain couples TRBV30 to TRBJ2-7, with TRBD2 identical over 7 bases. The V segment lost 4 bases and the J segment 0 bases; nucleotides outside the gene matches: 3. In germline, CDR1 is GTSNPN, CDR2 SVGIG (reference sequence). CDR3 length: 13 amino acids. The CDR3 region is CAWNGRLSYEQYF. In DNA form, the CDR3 reads TGTGCCTGGAACGGGAGGCTCTCCTACGAGCAGTACTTC.

This clone was picked up many times. This chain joins TRBV10-3 and TRBJ2-1; 12 nucleotides match TRBD2. Losses at the gene ends were 4 bases for V and 6 bases for J; bases not matched to a gene: 7. This CDR3 has 16 residues. The germline V gene encodes CDR1 ENHRY and CDR2 SYGVKD. The CDR3 DNA reads TGTGCCATCAGTGCACGGACTAGCGGGGACATCAATGAGCAGTTCTTC. Its translation is CAISARTSGDINEQFF.

V and J are TRBV6-8 and TRBJ1-6; possible D gene TRBD1, 6 bases. Germline lookup yields CDR1 MNHGY and CDR2 SAAAGT. This CDR3 has 15 amino acids. Trimming took off 2 bases at V and 7 bases at J, with 12 bases between the two ends. The CDR3 nucleotides read TGTGCCAGCAGTTACAAAGGGGGGACGAATTCACCCCTCCACTTT. Its protein is CASSYKGGTNSPLHF.

The genes are TRBV7-2 and TRBJ2-1; 8 positions agree with TRBD2. Germline V gene lookup returns CDR1 SGHTA and CDR2 FQGNSA. J was trimmed by 5 bases and V by 5 bases; bases with no gene match: 5. CDR3 size: 14 residues. CDR3: CASSAWTSHNEQFF. The CDR3 DNA sequence: TGTGCCAGCAGCGCCTGGACTAGCCACAATGAGCAGTTCTTC.

This clone appeared a few times. The J gene is TRBJ1-1, the V gene TRBV11-2, with TRBD1 identical over 7 bases. With V trimmed by 6 bases and J by 0 bases, 7 bases remained unmatched. Per the germline V gene, CDR1 is SGHAT and CDR2 is FQNNGV. The CDR3 runs to 15 residues. This CDR3 is CASSPTGPMNTEAFF. The CDR3, as DNA: TGTGCCAGCAGTCCGACAGGGCCCATGAACACTGAAGCTTTCTTT.

The rearrangement links TRBV7-2 to TRBJ2-5, with 8 bases fitting TRBD2. Germline-derived CDR1 and CDR2 are SGHTA and FQGNSA. V lost 3 bases to trimming and J lost 2 bases; unmatched junction nucleotides: 5. The CDR3 spans 15 residues. This chain's CDR3 is CASSLAGGQQETQYF. CDR3 nucleotides: TGTGCCAGCAGCTTGGCGGGGGGCCAACAAGAGACCCAGTACTTC.

This clone occurred once. This chain uses TRBV19 with TRBJ2-2, with D perhaps matching TRBD2 (7 bases). The CDR3 has 16 residues. CDR1 is LNHDA and CDR2 is SQIVND in the germline V gene (reference sequence). Trimming pared 10 bases from V and 5 bases from J, leaving 23 bases between. The CDR3 loop is CATTPVGGARTGELFF. DNA for the CDR3: TGTGCCACCACGCCAGTAGGGGGGGCTAGGACCGGGGAGCTGTTTTTT.

The chain couples TRBV9 to TRBJ1-1, with 7 positions matching TRBD1. This CDR3 has 16 residues. V was clipped by 3 bases and J by 1 base; unmatched bases: 9. The germline CDR1 and CDR2 sequences are SGDLS and YYNGEE. This CDR3 reads CASSAGGTGGNTEAFF. As DNA, the CDR3 is TGTGCCAGCAGCGCAGGGGGAACCGGGGGGAACACTGAAGCTTTCTTT.

In its sample, this clone is medium-sized (0.01 to 0.1%). The chain recombines TRBV19 with TRBJ1-1; D is possibly TRBD1 (5 bases). Germline V gene lookup returns CDR1 LNHDA and CDR2 SQIVND (reference sequence). Trimming cost V 7 bases and J 4 bases, with 13 bases left between them. CDR3 length: 13 residues. The CDR3 region has the DNA TGTGCCAGTACCCTAGGGGAGGTCACTGAAGCTTTCTTT. This encodes CASTLGEVTEAFF.